Included here is one T cell receptor beta chain sequence, with context. Its binding antigen is unknown. This clone may be a read error of a much larger clone one base away. The CDR3 starts with the cysteine, ends with the phenylalanine, and has 11 residues. Of the read, only the CDR3 DNA is kept; its 33 bases are in frame from base 1. Looking up the germline V gene (reference sequence) yields CDR1 MNHNY and CDR2 SVGAGI. The data stem from a study of blood T cells in healthy people across ages (dated by TCRdb to about 2015). About the investigation overall: In model experiments, roughly one uniquely barcoded TCR beta cDNA molecule per two T cells was captured by template switching. Two additional independent replicas of 1 million unique cDNA reads from the same blood draw were analyzed for two donors (one aged 18 to 30 and one aged 80 or older). Using deep sequencing normalized with unique cDNA molecular identifiers, the study measured how TCR beta repertoire diversity changes with age. The donors were split into four age groups: young (average around 15 years), middle-aged (39), aged (about 62) and long-lived (about 82). Donors of different ages were randomly distributed across sequencing lanes to avoid experimental bias. Results and caveats for the whole study, not just this receptor: The percentage of naive T cells measured by flow cytometry correlated strongly with observed TCR beta diversity. Because donor CMV infection status was unknown, age-related changes in expanded clonotypes were potentially confounded. Compared with the aged group, the long-lived group had more naive CD4+ T cells, fewer expanded clones and increased TCR diversity, a pattern suggesting age selection. Estimates of total diversity based on one million sequenced T cells were regarded as lower bounds and as underestimates. Conclusive comparison of naive and antigen-experienced compartments was prevented by the profiling of bulk unsorted PBMCs. Observed TCR beta diversity per million T cells fell roughly linearly with age, and a significant reduction was already apparent by age approximately 41.

Donors were around 37 systemically healthy Caucasian individuals from Russia aged roughly 6 to 90 years. Approximately 10 milliliters of peripheral blood were collected from each donor into EDTA-treated Vacutainer tubes. PBMCs were isolated by Ficoll-Paque density-gradient centrifugation, with at least 7 million obtained per sample. Trizol reagent was used to extract total RNA from the PBMCs, yielding at least 5 micrograms per sample. Naive CD45RAhigh/CD27high T cell percentages were measured by flow cytometry on a PBMC aliquot from every donor. The library was prepared using 5' RACE. A second PCR of about 6 to 11 cycles was performed with a sample-barcoded 5' primer and a J-beta primer mix. A unique molecular identifier was introduced onto each TCR beta cDNA molecule by a template-switch 5' adaptor carrying 12 random nucleotides. At least 2.5 million CDR3-containing paired-end reads were obtained from each sample. The Mint cDNA synthesis kit, primed by a TRBC-specific oligonucleotide, was used to synthesize first-strand cDNA from all RNA. Following uracil-DNA glycosylase treatment, all cDNA underwent a first 18-cycle PCR with the universal primers M1SS and BC2_uni_R. Concerning the study's data processing: Each sample was normalized by randomly selecting 1 million high-quality reads, each carrying a distinct molecular identifier. Instead of being binned into consensus sequences, reads with shared molecular identifiers were discarded. CDR3 identification, clonotype clustering and error correction used MiTCR with a Q25 quality threshold and the strictest error-elimination algorithm. A nonparametric unseen species model using Euler transformation provided a lower-bound estimate of total TCR beta diversity. TCRdb reprocessing: public reads trimmed at Q25 with fastp, clones called with MiXCR, in-frame beta chains kept. Duplicate CDR3 protein sequences are folded into a single record with the most common DNA and genes. Clone size and V and J calls follow TCRdb, not the original study. The sample table holds roughly 1.9 million distinct CDR3 sequences, of which about two fifths were seen once. In total, the top ten clones hold 23% of the sample.

The TCR comes from a human donor in good health. The sequenced sample consisted of blood. The chain is made from TRBV6-6 and TRBJ1-1, with the D gene not confidently named. The nucleotides read TGTGCCGGCAGTTACGGAGATGAAGCTTTCTTT. It is translated as CAGSYGDEAFF.